This T cell receptor (beta chain) was observed in a study of blood T cells in healthy people across ages. Overall study: T cells yielded about one barcoded beta molecule per two cells through template switching.

The V and J ends lost 4 bases and 5 bases respectively, with 18 bases between them. The germline V gene has CDR1 DFQATT and CDR2 SNEGSKA (reference sequence). The CDR3 totals 14 residues. This clonotype appeared a few times. A second about 7 to 12 cycle PCR used barcoded and J-beta primers. TCRdb analysed the 5' RACE reads with MiXCR anew, one entry per CDR3 protein. The repertoire consists of about 320,000 distinct CDR3 sequences, with roughly a quarter occurring once and the leading ten covering over 25%. The genes are TRBV20-1 and TRBJ2-7; D tentatively fits TRBD1 or TRBD2 (5 bases each). Sequencing was carried out using blood. The TCR was taken from a woman in her 70s in good health. The CDR3: CSATSPGRDNEQYF. CDR3 DNA: TGCAGTGCTACTTCACCGGGACGAGATAACGAGCAGTACTTC.